A selection of T cell receptor beta chains follows, all from one sample in a study of T cell changes during pregnancy in multiple sclerosis. TCRdb keeps only in-frame clones here, not all; method: immunoSEQ multiplex PCR. Of 95,000 to 100,000 clones listed, 92% are singletons. The source was peripheral blood, collected after pregnancy. The receptors come from a female donor in good health, enrolled as a control in a pregnancy study. The CDR3 runs from the conserved cysteine through the conserved F or W. The D gene is left open where the match is weak. Where a row states a size, it is once, few, many or the class of an expanded clone; other rows omit it.

TRBJ1-5	TRBV6-1	.	.	CASSVRENQPQHF
TRBJ2-7	TRBV7-8	once	TRBD1	CASSPRPWDRGTYEQYF
TRBJ2-7	TRBV7-8	.	.	CASSYTHFGQGIDEQYF
TRBJ2-5	TRBV29-1	.	.	CSVAPSQETQYF
TRBJ2-2	TRBV18	.	.	CASSPGRSPIDTGELFF
TRBJ1-2	TRBV6-5	.	TRBD1	CASSYSNPGQGHGYTF
TRBJ2-1	TRBV6-1	.	.	CASSERSGTYNEQFF
TRBJ2-7	TRBV27	.	.	CASSPTGSYSYEQYF
.	TRBV6-1	.	TRBD2	CASRPPLAGLHEQYF
TRBJ2-3	TRBV5-1	.	TRBD2	CASSLADITDTQYF
TRBJ2-3	TRBV2	once	.	CASRWGPTDTQYF
TRBJ1-1	TRBV11-1	.	TRBD1	CASNRGQTTEAFF
TRBJ1-4	TRBV2	.	TRBD1	CASHKPDRGRAKLFF
TRBJ1-5	TRBV19	.	TRBD1	CASSDRANQPQHF
TRBJ1-1	TRBV25-1	.	.	CASRTGDYEAFF
TRBJ1-4	TRBV29-1	.	TRBD1	CSVVSGTANEKLFF
TRBJ2-6	TRBV7-2	.	.	CASSPGLSAVNVLTF
TRBJ2-7	TRBV5-1	.	TRBD1	CASRLQGFDEQYF
TRBJ2-4	TRBV6-1	once	.	CASRGIFQNIQYF
TRBJ2-5	TRBV7-8	.	TRBD2	CASSLAPVHRGGGGGQETQYF
TRBJ2-2	TRBV2	.	TRBD2	CASTNGRSTGELFF
TRBJ1-4	TRBV7-9	.	.	CASSPTNRAEKLFF
TRBJ2-7	TRBV5-1	.	TRBD1	CASSLEGQGLEEQYF
TRBJ1-2	TRBV19	.	.	CASTLFGGPDYGYTF
TRBJ1-2	TRBV9	.	.	CASSVAAGGYGYTF
TRBJ1-5	TRBV20-1	once	.	CSASLSLAQHF
TRBJ2-7	TRBV19	.	TRBD2	CASSTPGGGPVYEQYF
TRBJ2-3	TRBV14	.	.	CASSPDRAGGRGLDRDTQYF
TRBJ1-1	TRBV7-9	.	.	CASSLVQGGNTEAFF
TRBJ2-1	TRBV11-3	.	TRBD2	CASSLAPFQTSGRAYNEQFF
TRBJ2-7	TRBV7-8	.	TRBD2	CASSFRGLAPYEQYF
TRBJ1-5	TRBV28	.	TRBD1	CASSTPGTGLGGNQPQHF
TRBJ2-2	TRBV25-1	.	.	CASSESDTGELFF
TRBJ1-2	TRBV5-4	.	.	CASSFPKRRDGYTF
TRBJ2-1	TRBV6-5	.	TRBD2	CASSPGGGFNEQFF
TRBJ2-2	TRBV7-2	.	TRBD2	CASSLVVSGATNTGELFF
TRBJ1-1	TRBV6-5	.	TRBD1	CASSYGQGNTEAFF
TRBJ2-7	TRBV27	.	.	CASSFYGYEQYF
TRBJ2-2	TRBV7-9	.	TRBD1	CASSLALTGDTGELFF
TRBJ2-7	TRBV11-3	.	TRBD2	CASSAGVGLGYEQYF
TRBJ1-1	TRBV7-8	.	.	CASSRPAVETNTEAFF
TRBJ2-2	TRBV7-2	.	TRBD2	CASSWKLAGASGELFF
TRBJ2-3	TRBV6-5	.	TRBD1	CATGQGTDTQYF
TRBJ1-2	TRBV27	.	TRBD1	CASSSPRQGEYGYTF
TRBJ1-5	TRBV5-6	.	TRBD1	CASRAQGRRQPQHF
TRBJ2-1	TRBV5-1	once	TRBD2	CASRTSGGGFYNEQFF
TRBJ1-3	TRBV6-6	.	TRBD1	CASKTGGYTIYF
TRBJ1-5	TRBV19	.	.	CASSPHRGGNRPQHF
TRBJ2-3	TRBV7-2	.	TRBD2	CASSLVGTSGAVSTQYF
TRBJ1-1	TRBV19	once	.	CASEVGQGGTEAFF
TRBJ1-2	TRBV6-1	.	.	CASSEVAGTLPYGYTF
TRBJ1-2	TRBV14	.	TRBD1	CASSRKGAINTF
TRBJ2-3	TRBV29-1	.	TRBD2	CSVEGGGLAGPGTDTQYF